This TCR beta chain was documented in a study of beta chain features in type 1 diabetes. Study-level results: Researchers report that Type 1 diabetes patients had moderately but significantly shorter TCRB CDR3s across all four CD4+ subsets.

CDR3 length: 12 residues. V gave up 6 bases and J gave up 7 bases, with 15 bases separating them. CDR1 and CDR2 from the germline V gene are GTSNPN and SVGIG (reference sequence). A few counts support this clone. Its cognate antigen is unknown. Expressed TCRB transcripts got sequenced, as all isolated RNA was reverse transcribed. Produced via immunoSEQ multiplex PCR; TCRdb's table is partial and in-frame only. The profile shows hundreds of thousands of clones, about an eighth of them singletons. The rearrangement uses TRBV30 and TRBJ1-1; D gene uncertain. Sequences were obtained from naive CD4+ T cells from blood. The sequence derives from a man aged 18 to 29 with type 1 diabetes. CDR3 DNA: TGTGCCTGCCGAAACTCCGTGGGTGAAGCTTTCTTT. It yields the protein CACRNSVGEAFF.